One sample yielded the 30 T cell receptor beta chains listed below, sequenced in a study of breast tumors, draining lymph nodes, adjacent tissues. TCRdb recomputed calls from the multiplex PCR reads with MiXCR, one row per CDR3 protein. The table has 150,000 to 200,000 distinct CDR3 sequences, around 35% seen once; the top ten hold less than 4%. Axillary draining lymph nodes of breast cancer patients supplied the node samples. Sequenced: axillary lymph node tissue. The receptor set was obtained from a female donor with breast cancer. Some clones in this sample may be carry-over from other donors' samples.

Ten or more counts support this clonotype. The chain combines TRBV5-1 with TRBJ2-5; unclear D gene. CDR1 is SGHRS and CDR2 is YFSETQ in the germline V gene. The CDR3 runs 12 residues. V dropped 1 base and J dropped 0 bases, with 1 base sitting between them. CDR3 DNA: TGCGCCAGCAGCTTGTACCAAGAGACCCAGTACTTC. Translating it yields CASSLYQETQYF. The full variable domain, completed using reference TRBV5-1 and TRBJ2-5, is KAGVTQTPRYLIKTRGQQVTLSCSPISGHRSVSWYQQTPGQGLQFLFEYFSETQRNKGNFPGRFSGRQFSNSRSEMNVSTLELGDSALYLCASSLYQETQYFGPGTRLLVL.

This clonotype is a singleton in its sample. One end of the junction does not line up with germline, which may come from a read error. The V call is TRBV12-5, the J call TRBJ2-3; no firm D call. CDR1 is LGHNT, CDR2 FRNRAP, per germline. The length of the CDR3 is 12 residues. The CDR3 region is CASGFYPDTQYF. The CDR3 nucleotides read TGTGCTAGTGGTTTCTACCCAGATACGCAGTACTTT.

The sample holds many counts of this clonotype. This chain links TRBV24-1 with TRBJ1-2; D possibly corresponds to TRBD1 (5 bases). The CDR3 runs to 13 residues. Deletions cut 0 bases from V and 8 bases from J, with 9 bases between. Looked up from germline, CDR1 is KGHDR and CDR2 is SFDVKD. Written as DNA, the CDR3 is TGTGCCACCAGTGATTTGGACAGTAGGGGCTACACCTTC. It is translated as CATSDLDSRGYTF.

The sample holds many counts of this clonotype. This chain links TRBV4-3 with TRBJ2-3; 7 bases match TRBD1. The V gene's germline CDR1 is LGHNA and CDR2 YSLEER. The length of the CDR3 is 16 residues. The V and J ends lost 1 base and 5 bases, in that order; junction bases with no gene match: 9. The DNA for the CDR3 is TGCGCCAGCAGCCAAGGTACCCAGGGGGTTCGAGATACGCAGTATTTT. Translation gives CASSQGTQGVRDTQYF.

This clonotype was seen many times. This chain joins TRBV19 and TRBJ1-5; possibly TRBD1 for D (5 bases). Germline V gene sequence: CDR1 LNHDA, CDR2 SQIVND (reference sequence). This CDR3 spans 13 amino acids. V was clipped by 2 bases and J by 7 bases, with 9 bases between them. The CDR3 sequence is CASSIRWGQPQHF. DNA for the CDR3: TGTGCCAGTAGTATAAGGTGGGGCCAGCCCCAGCATTTT. Variable domain in full (rest from reference TRBV19 and TRBJ1-5): DGGITQSPKYLFRKEGQNVTLSCEQNLNHDAMYWYRQDPGQGLRLIYYSQIVNDFQKGDIAEGYSVSREKKESFPLTVTSAQKNPTAFYLCASSIRWGQPQHFGDGTRLSIL.

There are many counts of this clonotype. The chain joins TRBV3-1 to TRBJ2-7; 9 positions match TRBD1. Germline CDR1 and CDR2: LGHDT and YNNKEL (reference sequence). V shed 6 bases, J shed 2 bases, and the junction held 5 bases outside the gene matches. CDR3 length equals 14 residues. The CDR3 DNA follows: TGTGCCAGCAGTCGGGACAGGGACACCTACGAGCAGTACTTC. This encodes CASSRDRDTYEQYF.

This clonotype was seen a handful of times. A single base separates this from a much larger clone, so it may be a read error. The rearrangement links TRBV5-8 to TRBJ2-1; D is perhaps TRBD2 (6 bases). This CDR3 is 15 amino acids long. The V and J ends lost 3 bases and 6 bases respectively, with 16 bases between them. Per the germline V gene, CDR1 is SGHTS and CDR2 is YDEGEE. The CDR3 loop reads CASSWRTTGLNEQFF. The CDR3 DNA sequence: TGTGCCAGCAGCTGGAGGACTACCGGGCTCAATGAGCAGTTCTTC.

The chain has TRBV10-3 and TRBJ2-5, with 8 bases fitting TRBD2. V shed 11 bases and J 4 bases; nucleotides not matched to a gene: 9. CDR1 is ENHRY and CDR2 is SYGVKD in the germline V gene. The CDR3 has 13 amino acids. CDR3 loop: CAAGALAAETQYF. CDR3 nucleotides: TGTGCCGCCGGAGCACTAGCGGCAGAGACCCAGTACTTC.

This clonotype has a count of ten or more. The J gene is TRBJ1-2, the V gene TRBV27; D ambiguous. Per germline, CDR1 MNHEY and CDR2 SMNVEV (reference sequence). The CDR3 totals 13 residues. V was pared by 8 bases and J by 2 bases, with 12 bases between. In DNA, the CDR3 is TGTGCCAGCTGCTGTGGCTTCAACTATGGCTACACCTTC. This sequence encodes CASCCGFNYGYTF.

This chain joins TRBV19 and TRBJ1-5; 7 bases map to TRBD1. The V and J ends lost 9 bases and 2 bases, in that order; junction bases with no gene match: 16. Per the germline V gene, CDR1 is LNHDA and CDR2 is SQIVND (reference sequence). The CDR3 totals 17 residues. As DNA, the CDR3 is TGTGCCAGCAGGAAGGCAGGGGGTAGGGTAGGCAATCAGCCCCAGCATTTT. Protein product: CASRKAGGRVGNQPQHF.

This clonotype was counted many times. The chain joins TRBV2 to TRBJ1-2; D is perhaps TRBD1 (5 bases). The V gene's germline CDR1 is SNHLY and CDR2 FYNNEI. The CDR3 consists of 12 residues. V gave up 9 bases and J gave up 1 base, with 9 bases separating them. CDR3 sequence reads: CARTDGNYGYTF. The CDR3 nucleotides are TGTGCCAGGACAGACGGTAACTATGGCTACACCTTC.

This clonotype appeared a few times. V gene TRBV28 combines with J gene TRBJ2-7; 12 bases align to TRBD1. The length of the CDR3 is 15 residues. Germline trimming cut 2 bases from V and 4 bases from J; bases unmatched to any gene: 3. Germline values: CDR1 MDHEN, CDR2 SYDVKM. The CDR3 is CASSLEGQGAYEQYF. CDR3 DNA sequence: TGTGCCAGCAGTTTAGAGGGACAGGGGGCTTACGAGCAGTACTTC.

In this sample, this clonotype turned up many times. The gene calls are TRBV29-1 and TRBJ2-5; D is unclear. Trimming stripped 8 bases from V and 4 bases from J, with 5 bases between. There are 9 residues in the CDR3. The germline gives CDR1 SQVTM, CDR2 ANQGSEA. DNA of the CDR3: TGCAGCTCCGTAGAGACCCAGTACTTC. It specifies CSSVETQYF. Full variable domain (missing parts from reference TRBV29-1 and TRBJ2-5): SAVISQKPSRDICQRGTSLTIQCQVDSQVTMMFWYRQQPGQSLTLIATANQGSEATYESGFVIDKFPISRPNLTFSTLTVSNMSPEDSSIYLCSSVETQYFGPGTRLLVL.

The V gene is TRBV7-8, the J gene TRBJ1-4; D perhaps matches TRBD1 (6 bases). The assigned J gene may be wrong: the sequence end matches TRBJ1-1 better. The germline V gene has CDR1 SGHVS and CDR2 FQNEAQ. This CDR3 is 14 amino acids long. This CDR3 reads CASSLPSQQGRAFF. CDR3 bases: TGTGCCAGCAGCCTACCATCCCAACAGGGAAGAGCTTTCTTT.

The rearrangement uses TRBV12-3 or TRBV12-4 and TRBJ1-2; D uncertain. Trimming took 3 bases from V and 8 from J, leaving 16 bases between them. The CDR3 spans 14 residues. In DNA, the CDR3 is TGTGCCAGCAGTTTCACCGGGGAGGGCCGAGGCTACACCTTC. Encoded protein: CASSFTGEGRGYTF.

This clonotype was detected ten times or more. The V call is TRBV6-4, the J call TRBJ2-3, with 15 bases that match TRBD2. With V trimmed by 8 bases and J by 0 bases, 3 bases remained unmatched. CDR1 and CDR2 from the germline V gene are MRHNA and SNTAGT. The CDR3 totals 16 residues. Written as DNA, the CDR3 is TGTGCCAGCGCAGGACTAGCGGGGGGGAGCACAGATACGCAGTATTTT. Translated, it gives CASAGLAGGSTDTQYF.

For the CDR3, the DNA is TGTGCCAGCAGCTTAGTGGCGGCTGGAAGCGGGGAGACCCAGTACTTC. Its translation: CASSLVAAGSGETQYF. The V call is TRBV7-9, the J call TRBJ2-5; D may be TRBD2 (6 bases). The CDR3 is 16 residues long. Germline-derived CDR1 and CDR2 are SEHNR and FQNEAQ (reference sequence). Trimming shortened V by 1 base and J by 5 bases, and 17 bases separated the two germline ends.

In this sample, this clonotype turned up many times. The V call is TRBV20-1, the J call TRBJ2-3; possibly TRBD1 for D (6 bases). The germline V gene encodes CDR1 DFQATT and CDR2 SNEGSKA (reference sequence). The CDR3 is made up of 15 amino acids. V was pared by 6 bases and J by 0 bases, with 16 bases between. In nucleotides, the CDR3 is TGCAGTGCCTTAGGTAGGGGGATTAGCACAGATACGCAGTATTTT. As protein: CSALGRGISTDTQYF.

This clonotype has at least ten counts. The rearrangement joins TRBV28 to TRBJ1-5; D is unclear. Trimming stripped 7 bases from V and 3 bases from J, with 13 bases between. The germline CDR1 and CDR2 sequences are MDHEN and SYDVKM. This CDR3 contains 14 residues. Here the CDR3 reads CASKSWWDNQPQHF. CDR3 DNA sequence: TGTGCCAGCAAATCGTGGTGGGACAATCAGCCCCAGCATTTT.

A word on this clonotype: A read error is possible here, since a much larger clone lies one base away. The V gene is TRBV24-1, the J gene TRBJ2-1; 12 bases fit TRBD2. The CDR3 has 15 amino acids. Germline V lookup: CDR1 KGHDR, CDR2 SFDVKD. The CDR3 spells CASSDRTSGKNEQFF. The CDR3 coding sequence is TGTGCCTCCAGTGATAGGACTAGCGGGAAAAATGAGCAGTTCTTC.

The J gene is TRBJ2-5, the V gene TRBV7-8; TRBD2 matches at 9 bases. The CDR3 totals 18 residues. The germline V gene has CDR1 SGHVS and CDR2 FQNEAQ. V lost 2 bases to trimming and J lost 6 bases; unmatched junction nucleotides: 16. CDR3 sequence: CASSLIRLAVVRQQTQYF. CDR3 coding DNA: TGTGCCAGCAGCTTAATCCGACTAGCGGTAGTGAGGCAACAGACCCAGTACTTC. Drawing the rest from reference TRBV7-8 and TRBJ2-5, the complete variable domain is GAGVSQSPRYKVAKRGQDVALRCDPISGHVSLFWYQQALGQGPEFLTYFQNEAQLDKSGLPSDRFFAERPEGSVSTLKIQRTQQEDSAVYLCASSLIRLAVVRQQTQYFGPGTRLLVL.

Many counts were recorded for this clonotype. DNA for the CDR3: TGCAGTGCGGGACAGGTGCTCGGACAAGAGACCCAGTACTTC. Translating it yields CSAGQVLGQETQYF. The rearrangement joins TRBV20-1 to TRBJ2-5; TRBD1 matches 8 bases. The junction had 8 bases not matched to a gene; V was cut back by 6 bases and J by 2 bases. CDR1 is DFQATT, CDR2 SNEGSKA, per germline (reference sequence). The CDR3 is made up of 14 amino acids.

This rearrangement joins TRBV2 to TRBJ2-1; D uncertain. The CDR3 is made up of 15 amino acids. Trimming left V 4 bases short and J 2 bases short, with 12 bases between. The germline gives CDR1 SNHLY, CDR2 FYNNEI. Written as DNA, the CDR3 is TGTGCCAGCAGTGGTGGCAGCAATCCCTACAATGAGCAGTTCTTC. Translated: CASSGGSNPYNEQFF.

On this clonotype: The junction departs from germline at one end; a sequencing error may be responsible. This chain joins TRBV7-9 and TRBJ1-2, with 9 bases matching TRBD1. Germline values: CDR1 SEHNR, CDR2 FQNEAQ (reference sequence). This CDR3 is 15 amino acids long. CDR3 loop: CASSQGRDRDYGYPF. CDR3 nucleotides: TGTGCCAGCAGCCAGGGTCGGGACAGGGACTATGGCTACCCCTTC.

Concerning this clonotype itself: A read error is likely, as this CDR3 ends without the conserved phenylalanine or tryptophan. This rearrangement joins TRBV19 to TRBJ2-5, with 10 bases aligning to TRBD2. Unmatched junction bases numbered 12, after V lost 1 base and J lost 10 bases. In germline, CDR1 is LNHDA, CDR2 SQIVND (reference sequence). The CDR3 runs 16 residues. This CDR3 reads CASSIGASGRVRSQYS. CDR3 bases: TGTGCCAGTAGTATAGGTGCTAGCGGGAGAGTTCGGAGCCAGTACTCC.

As DNA, the CDR3 is TGTGCCAGCAGGATCCGGACGAACACCGGGGAGCTGTTTTTT. This gives the protein CASRIRTNTGELFF. This sequence joins TRBV2 and TRBJ2-2; no definite D call. Trimming took 6 bases from V and 0 from J, leaving 8 bases between them. The germline gives CDR1 SNHLY, CDR2 FYNNEI. This CDR3 is built from 14 residues.

Remarks on this clonotype: Given a much more abundant clone one base away, this may be a read error. The V and J genes are TRBV5-6 and TRBJ2-5; 8 bases are shared with TRBD1. Germline-derived CDR1 and CDR2 are SGHDT and YYEEEE. Unmatched junction bases numbered 10, after V lost 4 bases and J lost 5 bases. CDR3 length: 15 amino acids. In DNA, the CDR3 is TGTGCCAGCAGCCACAAGGCAGGGGGCGACGAGACCCAGTACTTC. Translated, it gives CASSHKAGGDETQYF.

This chain's CDR3 is CAIGADSGGDEQYF. Here the CDR3 DNA reads TGTGCCATCGGTGCTGACTCCGGGGGCGATGAGCAGTACTTC. The V gene is TRBV10-3, the J gene TRBJ2-4; D may correspond to TRBD1 or TRBD2 (6 bases each). CDR3 length equals 14 residues. V gave up 8 bases and J gave up 13 bases, with 24 bases separating them. Germline V CDR1 and CDR2: ENHRY, SYGVKD.

This clonotype was counted at least ten times. This sequence joins TRBV5-6 and TRBJ1-4; D is uncertain. CDR3 length: 16 residues. V shed 3 bases and J shed 8 bases, with 20 bases lying between them. Germline CDR1 is SGHDT and CDR2 is YYEEEE. As DNA, the CDR3 is TGTGCCAGCAGCTCCCTTGGACGGGAGAGGGCCGAAAAACTGTTTTTT. Amino acid sequence: CASSSLGRERAEKLFF.

This clonotype was counted ten times or more. The rearrangement uses TRBV20-1 and TRBJ2-2; TRBD2 matches 8 bases. CDR1 DFQATT and CDR2 SNEGSKA come from the germline V gene (reference sequence). The CDR3 length is 15 residues. V trimming: 1 base; J trimming: 0 bases; junction bases outside the gene matches: 1. This chain's CDR3 is CSARGLATNTGELFF. Written as DNA, the CDR3 is TGCAGTGCTAGAGGACTAGCGACGAACACCGGGGAGCTGTTTTTT.